One sample yielded the 18 T cell receptor beta chains listed below, sequenced in a study of regulatory T cells in long-lasting Graves disease. Researchers made TCR beta libraries by using iRepertoire HTBI primers and running Arm-PCR on CDR3 regions. TCRdb itself ran the multiplex PCR reads through MiXCR, one entry per CDR3 protein. The table has roughly 350,000 distinct CDR3 sequences, around 15% seen once. Stated time point: newly diagnosed GD, antithyroid drugs for less than 3 months. Construction of the TCR library relied on RNA isolated from PBMCs. This same sample was also part of a study on T cells in Graves' hyperthyroidism and ophthalmopathy.

Material: peripheral blood mononuclear cells (PBMCs), obtained at new diagnosis, from a patient treated with antithyroid drugs. The receptor source for this set is a woman aged 18-35 years with Graves disease.

In its sample, this clonotype was seen many times. The chain joins TRBV7-8 to TRBJ1-1; D gene uncertain. The germline CDR1 and CDR2 sequences are SGHVS and FQNEAQ. The CDR3 spans 15 residues. The ends were cut back, 2 bases at V and 2 bases at J, with 12 bases in the middle. The CDR3 sequence is CASSLRRQGNTEAFF. The CDR3 coding sequence is TGTGCCAGCAGCTTAAGGAGACAAGGTAACACTGAAGCTTTCTTT. Drawing the rest from reference TRBV7-8 and TRBJ1-1, the complete variable domain is GAGVSQSPRYKVAKRGQDVALRCDPISGHVSLFWYQQALGQGPEFLTYFQNEAQLDKSGLPSDRFFAERPEGSVSTLKIQRTQQEDSAVYLCASSLRRQGNTEAFFGQGTRLTVV.

This clonotype was seen many times. The rearrangement joins TRBV20-1 to TRBJ1-5; 7 bases agree with TRBD1. Trimming removed 3 bases from V and 4 bases from J; junction bases left unmatched: 6. The CDR3 has 14 residues. Germline lookup yields CDR1 DFQATT and CDR2 SNEGSKA (reference sequence). DNA for the CDR3: TGCAGTGCTAGTCGACAGGGTAGGAATCAGCCCCAGCATTTT. Amino acids: CSASRQGRNQPQHF.

This clonotype was detected many times. This rearrangement joins TRBV6-2 or TRBV6-3 to TRBJ2-7; 9 positions match TRBD2. The CDR3 runs to 13 residues. Germline V gene data show CDR1 as MNHEY and CDR2 as SVGEGT. The J segment lost 3 bases and the V segment lost 6 bases, leaving 3 bases of the junction unmatched. This CDR3 reads CASRGLAIYEQYF. CDR3 sequence (DNA): TGTGCCAGCAGGGGACTAGCAATCTACGAGCAGTACTTC.

This clonotype appeared many times. J is TRBJ2-5 and V is TRBV20-1; the D is unclear. Deletions cut 3 bases from V and 5 bases from J, with 7 bases between. This CDR3 is built from 11 residues. Looked up from germline, CDR1 is DFQATT and CDR2 is SNEGSKA (reference sequence). CDR3 residues: CSASVKETQYF. The CDR3 DNA is TGCAGTGCTAGCGTGAAGGAGACCCAGTACTTC.

This clonotype was observed a few times. This rearrangement joins TRBV5-5 to TRBJ2-2; TRBD2 matches at 7 bases. The CDR3 contains 16 residues. Unmatched junction bases numbered 7, after V lost 1 base and J lost 4 bases. Germline V gene lookup returns CDR1 SGHKS and CDR2 YYEKEE (reference sequence). CDR3 protein: CASSLHGTKGTGELFF. The CDR3 region has the DNA TGTGCCAGCAGCTTGCACGGGACTAAGGGCACCGGGGAGCTGTTTTTT.

This clonotype was recorded many times. The V gene is TRBV10-3, the J gene TRBJ1-1; D is perhaps TRBD1 (5 bases). The CDR3 sequence is 14 residues long. Per the germline V gene, CDR1 is ENHRY and CDR2 is SYGVKD. Trimming stripped 0 bases from V and 6 bases from J, with 11 bases between. For the CDR3, the DNA is TGTGCCATCAGTGAGTCTGACAGCTCAGCTGAAGCTTTCTTT. It specifies CAISESDSSAEAFF.

The chain joins TRBV10-3 to TRBJ1-2; D may be TRBD1 (5 bases). This CDR3 spans 16 amino acids. V shed 4 bases and J shed 8 bases, with 23 bases lying between them. Germline V lookup: CDR1 ENHRY, CDR2 SYGVKD. CDR3 residues: CAISAQTGTKTGGYTF. CDR3 coding DNA: TGTGCCATCAGTGCCCAAACCGGGACGAAAACGGGGGGCTACACCTTC.

This chain joins TRBV24-1 and TRBJ1-5; possibly TRBD1 for D (5 bases). The germline gives CDR1 KGHDR, CDR2 SFDVKD. V lost 3 bases, J lost 7 bases, and 9 bases lay in between. This CDR3 has 13 residues. The CDR3 DNA reads TGTGCCACCAGTGATCAGGGAGGACAGCCCCAGCATTTT. Protein sequence: CATSDQGGQPQHF.

This rearrangement joins TRBV15 to TRBJ2-2, with TRBD2 matching 7 bases. Trimming took 0 bases from V and 4 from J; bases not matched to a gene: 2. Germline V gene sequence: CDR1 LNHNV, CDR2 YYDKDF (reference sequence). The CDR3 covers 15 residues. For the CDR3, the DNA is TGTGCCACCAGCAGAGAGAGGACTAGCACCGGGGAGCTGTTTTTT. As protein: CATSRERTSTGELFF.

This clonotype was observed at least ten times. V usage is TRBV11-1 and J usage is TRBJ2-3; D may be TRBD1 or TRBD2 (5 bases each). The germline gives CDR1 SGHAT, CDR2 FQDESV (reference sequence). CDR3 length: 14 residues. Trimming took off 7 bases at V and 1 base at J, with 12 bases between the two ends. For the CDR3, the DNA is TGTGCCAGCAACCTCTTGGGGGGCACAGATACGCAGTATTTT. This sequence encodes CASNLLGGTDTQYF.

This clonotype has at least ten counts. The rearrangement joins TRBV6-1 to TRBJ2-3; 8 positions agree with TRBD1. The CDR3 runs 14 residues. V lost 8 bases and J lost 5; bases outside the gene matches: 9. The V gene's germline CDR1 is MNHNS and CDR2 SASEGT. CDR3 protein: CASRLFTGGDTQYF. CDR3 coding DNA: TGTGCCAGCCGTCTTTTCACAGGGGGAGATACGCAGTATTTT.

This clonotype was recorded at least ten times. The chain has TRBV2 and TRBJ1-5, with 8 bases that match TRBD1. CDR1 and CDR2 from the germline V gene are SNHLY and FYNNEI. Trimming at V came to 7 bases and at J to 4 bases, leaving 9 bases not matched to a gene. The CDR3 runs 15 residues. CDR3 sequence: CASTPDRGRNQPQHF. DNA of the CDR3: TGTGCCAGCACCCCCGACAGGGGCAGGAATCAGCCCCAGCATTTT.

A few counts support this clonotype. The chain links TRBV15 to TRBJ1-2; no reliable D call. CDR1 is LNHNV and CDR2 is YYDKDF in the germline V gene (reference sequence). The CDR3 has 15 amino acids. The V gene lost 0 bases and the J gene lost 6 bases, with 14 bases spanning the gap. In DNA, the CDR3 is TGTGCCACCAGCAGAGATCCTAGGGTATTGGATGGCTACACCTTC. This gives the protein CATSRDPRVLDGYTF.

Ten or more counts support this clonotype. The rearrangement uses TRBV12-3 or TRBV12-4 and TRBJ2-4, with 12 bases aligning to TRBD1. CDR3 length: 19 amino acids. V gave up 5 bases and J gave up 1 base; unmatched junction bases: 12. The CDR3 DNA reads as TGTGCCAGCAGTCTCACCGGGACAGGGGGCGCGGGGGCCAAAAACATTCAGTACTTC. Its protein product is CASSLTGTGGAGAKNIQYF.

A few counts support this clonotype. The chain carries TRBV28 and TRBJ2-7; 11 nucleotides align to TRBD1. CDR3 length equals 15 residues. The V and J ends lost 3 bases and 5 bases, in that order; junction bases with no gene match: 6. From germline, CDR1 is MDHEN and CDR2 SYDVKM. This CDR3 is CASSFPRTGGDEQYF. CDR3 coding DNA: TGTGCCAGCAGTTTCCCCCGGACAGGGGGCGACGAGCAGTACTTC.

This clonotype was counted many times. The chain uses TRBV15 and TRBJ1-6; D call uncertain. The V end lost 2 bases, the J end lost 8 bases, and 4 bases lay between the germline ends. The CDR3 runs 12 residues. Germline CDR1 is LNHNV and CDR2 is YYDKDF (reference sequence). CDR3 loop: CATSRIDSPLHF. As DNA, the CDR3 is TGTGCCACCAGCAGAATTGATTCACCCCTCCACTTT.

The table lists this clonotype with many counts. This chain links TRBV28 with TRBJ2-6; 7 nucleotides agree with TRBD2. Germline values: CDR1 MDHEN, CDR2 SYDVKM. The CDR3 spans 21 residues. V dropped 1 base and J dropped 2; count of bases not matched to a gene: 17. CDR3 sequence: CASSLSFGRSGSGAGANVLTF. In DNA, the CDR3 is TGTGCCAGCAGTTTATCCTTCGGCAGGTCAGGGAGCGGGGCTGGGGCCAACGTCCTGACTTTC.

This chain joins TRBV10-3 and TRBJ2-3, with a weak D call TRBD1 (5 bases). The V gene lost 1 base and the J gene lost 0 bases, with 11 bases spanning the gap. Per germline, CDR1 ENHRY and CDR2 SYGVKD. The CDR3 sequence is 16 residues long. CDR3 sequence: CAISEWGNTSTDTQYF. As DNA, the CDR3 is TGTGCCATCAGTGAGTGGGGCAATACAAGCACAGATACGCAGTATTTT.